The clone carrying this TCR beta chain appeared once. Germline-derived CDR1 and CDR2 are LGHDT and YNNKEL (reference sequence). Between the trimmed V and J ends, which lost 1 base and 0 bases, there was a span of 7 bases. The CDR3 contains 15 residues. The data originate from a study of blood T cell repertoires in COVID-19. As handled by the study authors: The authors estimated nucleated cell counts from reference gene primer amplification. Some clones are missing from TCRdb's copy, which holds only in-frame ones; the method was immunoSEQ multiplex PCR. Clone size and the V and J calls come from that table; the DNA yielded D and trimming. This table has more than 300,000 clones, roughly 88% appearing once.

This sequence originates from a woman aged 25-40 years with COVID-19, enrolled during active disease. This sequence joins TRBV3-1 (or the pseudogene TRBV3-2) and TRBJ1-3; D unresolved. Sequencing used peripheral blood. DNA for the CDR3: TGTGCCAGCAGCCAAGTTTTCAACTCTGGAAACACCATATATTTT. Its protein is CASSQVFNSGNTIYF.